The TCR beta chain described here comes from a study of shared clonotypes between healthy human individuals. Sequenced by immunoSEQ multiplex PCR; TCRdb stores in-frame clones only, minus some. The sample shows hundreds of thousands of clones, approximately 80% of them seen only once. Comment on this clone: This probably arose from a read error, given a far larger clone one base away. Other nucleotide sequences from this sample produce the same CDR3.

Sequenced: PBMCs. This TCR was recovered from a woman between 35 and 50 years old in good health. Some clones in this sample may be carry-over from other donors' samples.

The CDR3 sequence is CAWSVPRGDTEAFF. In DNA form, the CDR3 reads TGTGCCTGGAGTGTACCCAGGGGAGACACCGAAGCTTTCTTT. The V call is TRBV30, the J call TRBJ1-1; possible D gene TRBD1, 6 bases. Germline CDR1 is GTSNPN and CDR2 is SVGIG (reference sequence). The CDR3 is made up of 14 amino acids.